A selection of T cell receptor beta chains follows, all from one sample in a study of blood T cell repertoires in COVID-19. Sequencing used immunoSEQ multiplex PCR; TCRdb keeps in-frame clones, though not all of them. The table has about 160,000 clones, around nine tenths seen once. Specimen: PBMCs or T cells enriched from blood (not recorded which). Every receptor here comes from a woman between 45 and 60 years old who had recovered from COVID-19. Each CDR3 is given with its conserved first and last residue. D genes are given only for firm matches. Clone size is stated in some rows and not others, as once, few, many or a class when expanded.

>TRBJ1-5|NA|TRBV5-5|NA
CASSLYFGASNQPQHF
TGTGCCAGCAGCTTGTATTTTGGGGCTAGCAATCAGCCCCAGCATTTT
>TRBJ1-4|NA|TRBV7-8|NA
CASSLVGPLRGEKLFF
TGTGCCAGCAGCTTAGTAGGTCCCCTAAGGGGTGAAAAACTGTTTTTT
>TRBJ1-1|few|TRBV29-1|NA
CSAIIRDTEAFF
TGCAGCGCAATAATACGAGACACTGAAGCTTTCTTT
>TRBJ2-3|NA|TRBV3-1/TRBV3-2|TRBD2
CASSQEGGGPHTDTQYF
TGTGCCAGCAGCCAAGAGGGCGGGGGGCCCCACACAGATACGCAGTATTTT
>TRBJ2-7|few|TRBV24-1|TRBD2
CATSSGGEWAYEQYF
TGTGCCACCAGTTCGGGAGGGGAGTGGGCTTACGAGCAGTACTTC
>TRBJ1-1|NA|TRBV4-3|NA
CASSQDSDRRNTEAFF
TGCGCCAGCAGCCAAGATAGTGACAGGCGGAACACTGAAGCTTTCTTT
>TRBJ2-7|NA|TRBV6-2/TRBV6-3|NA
CASSYPQQGLYEQYF
TGTGCCAGCAGTTATCCCCAGCAGGGGTTGTACGAGCAGTACTTC
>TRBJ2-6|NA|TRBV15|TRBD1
CATSRTTGGLSSGANVLTF
TGTGCCACCAGCAGAACGACAGGGGGCCTCTCCTCTGGGGCCAACGTCCTGACTTTC
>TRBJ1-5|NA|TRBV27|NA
CASSFKNQPQHF
TGTGCCAGCAGTTTTAAAAATCAGCCCCAGCATTTT
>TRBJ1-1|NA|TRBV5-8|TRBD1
CASSLGTGGTEAFF
TGTGCCAGCAGCTTGGGGACAGGGGGGACTGAAGCTTTCTTT
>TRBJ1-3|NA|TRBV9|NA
CASARTDQSGNTIYF
TGTGCCAGCGCTCGTACAGATCAGTCTGGAAACACCATATATTTT